This is a list of T cell receptor beta chains from one sample in a study of cytomegalovirus exposure and HLA in healthy donors. Some clones are missing from TCRdb's copy, which holds only in-frame ones; the method was immunoSEQ multiplex PCR. Of 35,000 to 45,000 clones listed, 45% to 60% are singletons. Sequencing input: PBMCs. The receptors derive from a man between 60 and 75 years old in good health and CMV-seronegative. Both conserved end residues are part of each CDR3. Each record gives: D gene, J gene, V gene, clone size, CDR3 protein, CDR3 DNA. A D gene is named only where the DNA matches it firmly. Rows may omit the clone size; those that give it use once, few, many or a size class.

.	TRBJ1-2	TRBV4-2	.	CASSRGDGEQDGYTF	TGTGCCAGCAGCCGCGGGGACGGGGAGCAGGATGGCTACACCTTC
TRBD2	TRBJ2-2	TRBV5-1	.	CASSGSGGPNTGELFF	TGCGCCAGCAGCGGATCGGGAGGGCCGAACACCGGGGAGCTGTTTTTT
.	TRBJ1-1	TRBV7-2	.	CASSLDRRDAFF	TGTGCCAGCAGCTTAGACAGGCGTGACGCTTTCTTT
.	TRBJ2-1	TRBV19	.	CASSRQITYNEQFF	TGTGCCAGTAGTAGACAGATAACCTACAATGAGCAGTTCTTC
TRBD1	TRBJ1-2	TRBV4-1	.	CASSRETGQSYGYTF	TGCGCCAGCAGCCGCGAGACGGGACAGAGTTATGGCTACACCTTC
TRBD1	TRBJ1-2	TRBV14	.	CASSQGDRGNGYTF	TGTGCCAGCAGCCAAGGGGACAGGGGGAATGGCTACACCTTC
TRBD2	TRBJ2-7	TRBV5-4	.	CASSAGGLAGYEQYF	TGTGCCAGCAGCGCCGGGGGACTAGCGGGATACGAGCAGTACTTC
TRBD1	TRBJ1-5	TRBV19	.	CATRQGTSNQPQHF	TGTGCCACTAGACAGGGAACTAGCAATCAGCCCCAGCATTTT
.	TRBJ1-2	TRBV6-5	.	CASSGSNYGYTF	TGTGCCAGCAGTGGGAGTAACTATGGCTACACCTTC
.	TRBJ2-7	TRBV1	.	CTSSGEGLAYEQYF	TGCACCAGCAGCGGGGAGGGCCTGGCCTACGAGCAGTACTTC
.	TRBJ1-1	TRBV19	.	CASSTQMNTEAFF	TGTGCCAGTAGTACACAGATGAACACTGAAGCTTTCTTT
TRBD2	TRBJ2-7	TRBV7-9	once	CASSSIAGYSYEQYF	TGTGCCAGCAGCTCAATAGCGGGCTACTCCTACGAGCAGTACTTC
TRBD1	TRBJ1-1	TRBV27	.	CASSFPGGFEAFF	TGTGCCAGCAGTTTCCCAGGGGGATTTGAAGCTTTCTTT
.	TRBJ2-2	TRBV19	.	CASSTPGLAGELFF	TGTGCCAGTAGTACTCCAGGGTTGGCCGGGGAGCTGTTTTTT
TRBD2	TRBJ2-7	TRBV25-1	.	CASSEGGGTYEQYF	TGTGCCAGCAGTGAAGGGGGGGGAACCTACGAGCAGTACTTC
.	TRBJ2-1	TRBV9	.	CASSGDIYYNEQFF	TGTGCCAGCAGCGGGGACATATACTACAATGAGCAGTTCTTC
TRBD1	TRBJ1-2	TRBV28	.	CASSKRTGGGYTF	TGTGCCAGCAGCAAGAGGACAGGGGGCGGCTACACCTTC
TRBD1	TRBJ2-7	TRBV6-1	.	CASRPGQRHEQYF	TGTGCCAGTAGACCGGGACAGAGACACGAGCAGTACTTC
.	TRBJ2-7	TRBV4-1	few	CASSQYPTGSAHEQYF	TGCGCCAGCAGCCAGTATCCGACAGGTTCAGCCCACGAGCAGTACTTC
.	TRBJ1-3	TRBV27	medium-sized	CASSLGGFGNTIYF	TGTGCCAGCAGTTTAGGGGGCTTTGGTAACACCATATATTTT
.	TRBJ1-3	TRBV6-1	.	CASMTSLRGPTIYF	TGTGCCAGCATGACTAGTCTGAGAGGGCCAACCATATATTTT
.	TRBJ2-7	TRBV5-1	.	CASSFGQGSYEQYF	TGCGCCAGCAGCTTCGGGCAGGGGTCCTACGAGCAGTACTTC
TRBD1	TRBJ2-1	TRBV7-9	once	CASSFQGADEQFF	TGTGCCAGCAGCTTTCAGGGGGCGGATGAGCAGTTCTTC
TRBD1	TRBJ2-3	TRBV30	once	CAWRGDRWTTDTQYF	TGTGCCTGGAGGGGGGACAGGTGGACCACAGATACGCAGTATTTT
.	TRBJ1-1	TRBV6-6	.	CASSHTGNTEAFF	TGTGCCAGCAGTCACACAGGGAACACTGAAGCTTTCTTT
TRBD1	TRBJ2-5	TRBV5-1	once	CASSLTGGQETQYF	TGCGCCAGCAGCTTGACAGGGGGCCAAGAGACCCAGTACTTC
.	TRBJ2-3	TRBV7-2	.	CASSPGWGQLGDTQYF	TGTGCCAGCAGCCCGGGGTGGGGGCAACTAGGGGATACGCAGTATTTT
.	TRBJ2-7	TRBV25-1	few	CASSAQGKVGEQYF	TGTGCCAGCAGTGCGCAGGGGAAAGTAGGCGAGCAGTACTTC
.	TRBJ2-5	TRBV11-2	few	CASSVGVAQYF	TGTGCCAGCAGCGTTGGAGTGGCCCAGTACTTC
.	TRBJ2-2	TRBV4-3	.	CASSHGVGGTGELFF	TGCGCCAGCAGCCACGGCGTCGGGGGCACCGGGGAGCTGTTTTTT
.	TRBJ1-1	TRBV7-2	.	CASSLWGGNTEAFF	TGTGCCAGCAGCTTATGGGGGGGGAACACTGAAGCTTTCTTT
TRBD1	TRBJ1-1	TRBV6-1	.	CASSDRTGGWSEAFF	TGTGCCAGCAGTGACCGGACAGGGGGGTGGTCTGAAGCTTTCTTT
TRBD2	TRBJ2-7	TRBV6-1	.	CASSELGGKDEQYF	TGTGCCAGCAGTGAACTCGGGGGGAAGGACGAGCAGTACTTC
.	TRBJ1-1	TRBV5-6	few	CASSLGHVNTEAFF	TGTGCCAGCAGCTTGGGACACGTCAACACTGAAGCTTTCTTT
.	TRBJ2-5	TRBV9	few	CASSLSRDNLWETQYF	TGTGCCAGCAGCCTGAGCCGGGACAACCTGTGGGAGACCCAGTACTTC